This TCR beta chain was retrieved from a study of shared clonotypes between healthy human individuals. V lost 1 base to trimming and J lost 8 bases, with 9 bases between them. CDR1 and CDR2 (germline): SEHNR, FQNEAQ (reference sequence). This CDR3 contains 12 residues. Using immunoSEQ multiplex PCR, the repertoire was profiled, and TCRdb retains in-frame clones only, with some absent. The sample has more than 2 million clones, over 85% seen once. This chain uses TRBV7-9 with TRBJ2-7; weak D call: TRBD1 (6 bases). Sequenced input: naive CD4+ T cells sorted from blood. Indicated subset: CD45RA+ positively selected. The sequence derives from a man aged 18 to 30 in good health. DNA for the CDR3: TGTGCCAGCAGCTTAGATCAGGGGCAGCAGTACTTC. It encodes CASSLDQGQQYF.